One and the same sample provided the 11 T cell receptor beta chains below, sequenced in a study of graft-versus-host responses after intestinal transplantation. Their cognate antigens are unknown. TCRdb keeps only in-frame clones here, not all; method: immunoSEQ multiplex PCR. The sample carries tens of thousands of clones, more than 90% recorded once. The source was unstimulated CD4+ T cells sorted from spleen or lymph node cells, collected before intestinal transplant. Receptors were obtained from a human donor who received an intestinal transplant.

This clone was detected only once. V is TRBV19 and J is TRBJ1-4; 8 bases are a match to TRBD1. J was trimmed by 8 bases and V by 4 bases; bases with no gene match: 12. The germline V gene encodes CDR1 LNHDA and CDR2 SQIVND (reference sequence). The CDR3 runs to 16 residues. The CDR3 loop reads CASSTRKTGVGEKLFF. The CDR3 DNA reads as TGTGCCAGTAGTACGAGGAAGACAGGGGTTGGCGAAAAACTGTTTTTT.

The chain recombines TRBV27 with TRBJ2-7, with 11 bases lining up with TRBD2. This CDR3 contains 13 residues. CDR1 is MNHEY and CDR2 is SMNVEV in the germline V gene (reference sequence). Trimming at V came to 5 bases and at J to 11 bases, leaving 8 bases not matched to a gene. CDR3 bases: TGTGCCAGCAGTCCGTACAATAGCGGGAGGGAGTACTTC. Protein: CASSPYNSGREYF.

CDR3 DNA: TGTGCCTGGAGTGGTGGGGCAGGACTTGGTTCAGTAAGAGGGACCCAGTACTTC. Translated: CAWSGGAGLGSVRGTQYF. This chain links TRBV30 with TRBJ2-5; D is perhaps TRBD1 or TRBD2 (5 bases each). Between the trimmed V and J ends, which lost 1 base and 7 bases, there was a span of 28 bases. The CDR3 has 18 residues. Germline values: CDR1 GTSNPN, CDR2 SVGIG (reference sequence). The whole variable domain, remainder taken from reference TRBV30 and TRBJ2-5, is SQTIHQWPATLVQPVGSPLSLECTVEGTSNPNLYWYRQAAGRGLQLLFYSVGIGQISSEVPQNLSASRPQDRQFILSSKKLLLSDSGFYLCAWSGGAGLGSVRGTQYFGPGTRLLVL.

The rearrangement joins TRBV18 to TRBJ2-7; possible D gene TRBD2, 6 bases. CDR3 length: 18 residues. Germline V CDR1 and CDR2: KGHSH, LQKENI. V was clipped by 6 bases and J by 0 bases, with 24 bases between them. The CDR3 DNA is TGTGCCAGCTCTTCCTTCACTAGCCTAGAGACCTACTCCTACGAGCAGTACTTC. Protein sequence: CASSSFTSLETYSYEQYF.

The J gene is TRBJ2-4, the V gene TRBV28; TRBD2 agrees at 13 bases. CDR3 size: 16 residues. Germline V gene lookup returns CDR1 MDHEN and CDR2 SYDVKM. The V and J ends lost 6 bases and 7 bases, in that order; junction bases with no gene match: 9. The CDR3 spells CASSPGLAGSFNIQYF. CDR3 coding DNA: TGTGCCAGCAGCCCGGGACTAGCGGGAAGTTTTAACATTCAGTACTTC.

The chain recombines TRBV7-9 with TRBJ2-7; the D gene could be TRBD1 or TRBD2 (5 bases each). V gave up 2 bases and J gave up 2 bases, with 7 bases separating them. The CDR3 loop spans 13 amino acids. Germline V gives CDR1 SEHNR, CDR2 FQNEAQ (reference sequence). CDR3 protein: CASSLQGAYEQYF. CDR3 sequence (DNA): TGTGCCAGCAGCTTACAGGGAGCCTACGAGCAGTACTTC.

Points on this clone: Other DNA sequences in this sample translate to the same CDR3. The CDR3 region has the DNA TGTGCCAGCAGCCCCCCCGGTCCAGGGGCCAACGTCCTGACTTTC. It yields the protein CASSPPGPGANVLTF. The chain recombines TRBV7-7 with TRBJ2-6; D not resolved. This CDR3 is built from 15 residues. The V gene's germline CDR1 is SSHAT and CDR2 FNYEAQ (reference sequence). With 5 bases removed from V and 4 bases from J, the gap between germline ends came to 12 bases.

V usage is TRBV11-1 and J usage is TRBJ2-4, with D perhaps TRBD1 (5 bases). The CDR3 loop spans 14 amino acids. The ends were cut back, 2 bases at V and 4 bases at J, with 9 bases in the middle. Germline values: CDR1 SGHAT, CDR2 FQDESV (reference sequence). CDR3 in amino acids: CASSLQGSKNIQYF. The CDR3 DNA reads as TGTGCCAGCAGCTTACAGGGCAGTAAAAACATTCAGTACTTC.

V is TRBV9 and J is TRBJ2-5, with no clear D. V was clipped by 0 bases and J by 1 base, with 13 bases between them. The CDR3 is 16 residues long. CDR1 SGDLS and CDR2 YYNGEE come from the germline V gene. The CDR3, as DNA: TGTGCCAGCAGCGTAGACAGTCCTAAGGCCCAAGAGACCCAGTACTTC. Amino acids: CASSVDSPKAQETQYF. The full variable domain, its missing parts supplied by reference TRBV9 and TRBJ2-5, is DSGVTQTPKHLITATGQRVTLRCSPRSGDLSVYWYQQSLDQGLQFLIQYYNGEERAKGNILERFSAQQFPDLHSELNLSSLELGDSALYFCASSVDSPKAQETQYFGPGTRLLVL.

Comment on this clone: One end of the junction does not line up with germline, which may come from a read error. The chain carries TRBV20-1 and TRBJ1-4; no clear D gene. This CDR3 spans 11 amino acids. CDR1 is DFQATT and CDR2 is SNEGSKA in the germline V gene (reference sequence). The CDR3 is CSAREREKLFF. The DNA for the CDR3 is TGCAGTGCCAGAGAGAGGGAAAAACTGTTTTTT.

This clone turned up a few times. V usage is TRBV19 and J usage is TRBJ1-3; the match to TRBD1 covers 7 bases. Germline CDR1 and CDR2: LNHDA and SQIVND (reference sequence). V shed 5 bases and J 2 bases; nucleotides not matched to a gene: 9. This CDR3 spans 16 amino acids. CDR3 nucleotides: TGTGCCAGTAGTCAAAACGACAGGGTAACTGGAAACACCATATATTTT. It translates to CASSQNDRVTGNTIYF. Based on the CDR3 plus reference TRBV19 and TRBJ1-3, the full variable domain is DGGITQSPKYLFRKEGQNVTLSCEQNLNHDAMYWYRQDPGQGLRLIYYSQIVNDFQKGDIAEGYSVSREKKESFPLTVTSAQKNPTAFYLCASSQNDRVTGNTIYFGEGSWLTVV.